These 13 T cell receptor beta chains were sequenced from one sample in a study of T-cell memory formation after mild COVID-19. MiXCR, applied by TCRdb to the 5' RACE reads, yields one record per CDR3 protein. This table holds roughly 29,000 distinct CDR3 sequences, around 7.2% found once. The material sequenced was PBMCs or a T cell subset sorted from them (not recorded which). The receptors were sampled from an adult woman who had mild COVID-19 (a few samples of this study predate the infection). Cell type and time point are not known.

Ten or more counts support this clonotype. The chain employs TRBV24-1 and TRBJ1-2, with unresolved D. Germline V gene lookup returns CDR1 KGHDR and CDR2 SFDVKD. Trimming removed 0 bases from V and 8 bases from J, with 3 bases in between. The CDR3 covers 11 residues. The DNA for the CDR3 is TGTGCCACCAGTGATTTGTTCGGCTACACCTTC. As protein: CATSDLFGYTF.

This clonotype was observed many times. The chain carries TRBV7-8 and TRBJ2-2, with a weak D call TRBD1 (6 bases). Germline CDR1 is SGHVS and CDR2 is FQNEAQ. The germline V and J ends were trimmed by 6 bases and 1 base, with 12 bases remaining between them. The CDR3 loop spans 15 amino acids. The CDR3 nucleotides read TGTGCCAGCAGGGAAACACAGGGGAACACCGGGGAGCTGTTTTTT. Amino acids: CASRETQGNTGELFF.

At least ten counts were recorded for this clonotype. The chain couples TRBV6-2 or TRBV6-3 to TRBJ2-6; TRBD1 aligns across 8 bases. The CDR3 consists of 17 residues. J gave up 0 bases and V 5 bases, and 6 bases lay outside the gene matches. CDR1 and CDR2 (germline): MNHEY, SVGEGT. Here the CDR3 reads CASSHRDRISGANVLTF. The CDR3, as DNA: TGTGCCAGCAGTCACCGGGACAGGATCTCTGGGGCCAACGTCCTGACTTTC.

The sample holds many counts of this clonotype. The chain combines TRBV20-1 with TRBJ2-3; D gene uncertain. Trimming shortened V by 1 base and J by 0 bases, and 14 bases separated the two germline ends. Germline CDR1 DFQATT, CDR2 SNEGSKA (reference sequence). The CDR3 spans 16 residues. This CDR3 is CSARAPADHSTDTQYF. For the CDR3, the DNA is TGCAGTGCTAGAGCCCCCGCAGACCATAGCACAGATACGCAGTATTTT.

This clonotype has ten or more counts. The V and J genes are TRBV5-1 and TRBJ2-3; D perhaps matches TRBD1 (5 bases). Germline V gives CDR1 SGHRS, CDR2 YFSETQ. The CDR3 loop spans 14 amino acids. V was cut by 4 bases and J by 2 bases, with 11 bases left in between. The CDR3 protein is CASSGDRFTDTQYF. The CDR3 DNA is TGCGCCAGCAGCGGTGACAGATTCACAGATACGCAGTATTTT.

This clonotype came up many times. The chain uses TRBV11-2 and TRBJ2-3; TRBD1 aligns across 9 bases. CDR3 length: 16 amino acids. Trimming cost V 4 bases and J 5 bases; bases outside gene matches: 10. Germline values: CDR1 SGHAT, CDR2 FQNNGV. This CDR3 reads CASSSRRTGVIDTQYF. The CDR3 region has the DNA TGTGCCAGCAGCTCTAGGAGGACAGGGGTGATAGATACGCAGTATTTT.

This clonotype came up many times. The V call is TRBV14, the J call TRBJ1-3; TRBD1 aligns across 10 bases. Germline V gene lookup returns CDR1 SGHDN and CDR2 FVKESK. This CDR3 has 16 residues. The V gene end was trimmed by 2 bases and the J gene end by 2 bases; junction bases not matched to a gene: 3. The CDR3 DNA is TGTGCCAGCAGCCAACTGACAGGGGGCACTGGAAACACCATATATTTT. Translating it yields CASSQLTGGTGNTIYF. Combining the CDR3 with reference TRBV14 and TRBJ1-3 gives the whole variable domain EAGVTQFPSHSVIEKGQTVTLRCDPISGHDNLYWYRRVMGKEIKFLLHFVKESKQDESGMPNNRFLAERTGGTYSTLKVQPAELEDSGVYFCASSQLTGGTGNTIYFGEGSWLTVV.

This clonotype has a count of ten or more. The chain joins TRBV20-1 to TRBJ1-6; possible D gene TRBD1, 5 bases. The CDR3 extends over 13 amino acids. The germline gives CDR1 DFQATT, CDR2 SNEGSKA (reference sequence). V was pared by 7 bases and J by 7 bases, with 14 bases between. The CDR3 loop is CSVRDAGNSPLHF. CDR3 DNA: TGCAGTGTGAGGGACGCCGGGAATTCACCCCTCCACTTT.

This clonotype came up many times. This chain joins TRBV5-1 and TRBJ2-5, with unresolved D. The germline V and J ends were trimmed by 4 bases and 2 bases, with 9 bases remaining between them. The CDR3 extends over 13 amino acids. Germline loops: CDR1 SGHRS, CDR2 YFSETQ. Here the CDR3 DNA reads TGCGCCAGCAGCATTCCAGGACAAGAGACCCAGTACTTC. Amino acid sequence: CASSIPGQETQYF.

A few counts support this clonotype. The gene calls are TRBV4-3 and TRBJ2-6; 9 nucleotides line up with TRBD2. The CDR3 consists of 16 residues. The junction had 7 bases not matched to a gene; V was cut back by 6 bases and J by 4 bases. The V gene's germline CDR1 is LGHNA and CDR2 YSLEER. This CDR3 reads CASSQQRGAGANVLTF. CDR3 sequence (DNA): TGCGCCAGCAGTCAGCAGCGGGGGGCCGGGGCCAACGTCCTGACTTTC.

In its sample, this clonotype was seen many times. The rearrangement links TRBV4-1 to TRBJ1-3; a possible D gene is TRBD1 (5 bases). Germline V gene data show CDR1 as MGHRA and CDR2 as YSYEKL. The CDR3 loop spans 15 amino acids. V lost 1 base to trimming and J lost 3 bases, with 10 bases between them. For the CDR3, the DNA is TGCGCCAGCAGCCAAGCGGGGACTTTTGGAAACACCATATATTTT. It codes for CASSQAGTFGNTIYF.

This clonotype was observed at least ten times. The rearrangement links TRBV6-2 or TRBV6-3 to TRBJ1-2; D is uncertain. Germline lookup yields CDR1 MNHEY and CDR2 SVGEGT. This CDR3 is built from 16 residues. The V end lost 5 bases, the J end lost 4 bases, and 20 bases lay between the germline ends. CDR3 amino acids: CASSPRRTFEIYGYTF. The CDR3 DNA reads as TGTGCCAGCAGTCCACGAAGGACCTTTGAAATCTATGGCTACACCTTC.

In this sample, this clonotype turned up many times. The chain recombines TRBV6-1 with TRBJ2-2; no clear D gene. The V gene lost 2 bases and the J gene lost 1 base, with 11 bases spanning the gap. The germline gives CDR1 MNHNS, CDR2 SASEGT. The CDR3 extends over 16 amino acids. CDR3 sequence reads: CASSEHSLKNTGELFF. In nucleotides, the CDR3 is TGTGCCAGCAGTGAACATTCCCTTAAGAACACCGGGGAGCTGTTTTTT.